This note documents a single T cell receptor (beta chain) sequence. Because the CDR3's place on the DNA is in doubt, the DNA is left out and the CDR3 is given as listed by TCRdb. This sample is drawn from a study of CD8 T cells in Susac syndrome. Random hexamers were used to reverse transcribe 0.5 to 1 ug of RNA. TCR beta CDR3 was amplified by immunoSEQ covering 54 Vbeta and 13 Jbeta. MiXCR, run by TCRdb on the immunoSEQ multiplex PCR reads, gives a single entry per CDR3 protein. The sample records 150,000 to 190,000 distinct CDR3 sequences, about 95% being singletons. The CDR3 contains 17 residues when both ends are counted.

The chain uses TRBV7-5 and TRBJ2-7; the table's D call, TRBD1, was not checked against the DNA. TRBV7-5 is annotated as a pseudogene. Input material: CD4+ T cells from PBMCs. The sequence was obtained from a human donor with Susac syndrome. This CDR3 is CISVSEATTGVRDEQYF.